The source of this T cell receptor (beta chain) is a study of cytomegalovirus exposure and HLA in healthy donors. The PCR contained 60 Vbeta and 13 Jbeta primers. Only in-frame clones appear in the TCRdb table, and some are missing; sequencing was by immunoSEQ multiplex PCR. The sample lists about 120,000 clones, about 84% occurring once. Concerning this clone itself: The antigen remains undetermined. A read error may produce the germline difference seen at one junction end.

Overall study findings and caveats: Earlier results showed most TCR beta V segments being productive about 87% or about 30% of the time.

Germline values: CDR1 SGHRS, CDR2 YFSETQ. The CDR3 length is 13 residues. The receptor's source is a man aged 18 to 35 in good health and CMV-seropositive. The J gene is TRBJ2-1, the V gene TRBV5-1, with unresolved D. Sequenced material: PBMCs. The CDR3 coding sequence is TGTGCCAGCAGCTTGGGCCAGGACAATGAGCAGTTCTTC. This gives the protein CASSLGQDNEQFF.